The rows below give T cell receptor beta chains drawn from one sample of a study of control samples from healthy donors and cancer patients. Only in-frame clones appear in the TCRdb table, and some are missing; sequencing was by immunoSEQ multiplex PCR. The table lists 150,000 to 200,000 clones, roughly 94% of them singletons. Material for sequencing was blood. All receptors derive from a woman younger than 30 in good health. The CDR3 runs from the conserved cysteine through the conserved F or W. The order of the fields is CDR3 protein, CDR3 DNA, J gene, V gene, D gene, clone size. D genes are given only for firm matches. Rows give clone size only sometimes, using once, few, many, or a class for an expanded clone.

CDR3: CASSFYGGESYNEQFF
DNA: TGCGCCAGCAGCTTTTATGGGGGGGAATCCTACAATGAGCAGTTCTTC
J: TRBJ2-1
V: TRBV5-1
D: TRBD2
size: NA

CDR3: CASSPSGTLEKLFF
DNA: TGCGCCAGCAGCCCCTCAGGGACACTCGAAAAACTGTTTTTT
J: TRBJ1-4
V: TRBV5-1
D: NA
size: NA

CDR3: CASSMWGYYSNQPQHF
DNA: TGTGCCAGTAGTATGTGGGGGTATTATAGCAATCAGCCCCAGCATTTT
J: TRBJ1-5
V: TRBV19
D: NA
size: NA

CDR3: CASSLDRRENIQYF
DNA: TGTGCCAGCAGCCTCGACAGGAGGGAAAACATTCAGTACTTC
J: TRBJ2-4
V: TRBV7-9
D: NA
size: once

CDR3: CASSFRTGVNYGYTF
DNA: TGTGCCAGCAGCTTTAGGACAGGGGTTAACTATGGCTACACCTTC
J: TRBJ1-2
V: TRBV7-8
D: TRBD1
size: NA

CDR3: CASLPGQAGGSEQFF
DNA: TGTGCCAGCCTCCCTGGGCAAGCGGGAGGGAGTGAGCAGTTCTTC
J: TRBJ2-1
V: TRBV6-5
D: TRBD2
size: NA

CDR3: CATSQFGAPGANVLTF
DNA: TGTGCCACCAGCCAGTTCGGAGCGCCTGGGGCCAACGTCCTGACTTTC
J: TRBJ2-6
V: TRBV24-1
D: NA
size: NA

CDR3: CASSYWTGLKANVLTF
DNA: TGTGCCAGCAGCTACTGGACAGGGTTGAAAGCCAACGTCCTGACTTTC
J: TRBJ2-6
V: TRBV7-8
D: TRBD1
size: NA

CDR3: CASSIVGGGEAFF
DNA: TGTGCCAGTAGTATAGTAGGAGGAGGTGAAGCTTTCTTT
J: TRBJ1-1
V: TRBV19
D: NA
size: NA

CDR3: CASSSGQSYGYTF
DNA: TGTGCCAGCAGTTCCGGACAGTCCTATGGCTACACCTTC
J: TRBJ1-2
V: TRBV27
D: NA
size: once

CDR3: CASSLAGAYEQYF
DNA: TGTGCCAGCAGCTTAGCGGGGGCCTACGAGCAGTACTTC
J: TRBJ2-7
V: TRBV7-9
D: NA
size: NA

CDR3: CASTDPRGYGYTF
DNA: TGTGCCAGCACCGATCCCCGCGGCTATGGCTACACCTTC
J: TRBJ1-2
V: TRBV5-4
D: NA
size: NA

CDR3: CASQSSRGLGTQYF
DNA: TGTGCCAGTCAGTCGTCCAGGGGCTTGGGGACCCAGTACTTC
J: TRBJ2-5
V: TRBV19
D: NA
size: NA

CDR3: CASSSTGGNYGYTF
DNA: TGCGCCAGCAGCTCCACAGGAGGTAACTATGGCTACACCTTC
J: TRBJ1-2
V: TRBV5-1
D: NA
size: NA

CDR3: CASSIGYGYTF
DNA: TGTGCCAGTAGTATAGGCTATGGCTACACCTTC
J: TRBJ1-2
V: TRBV19
D: NA
size: NA

CDR3: CATSRDAQPQHF
DNA: TGTGCCACCAGCAGAGATGCACAGCCCCAGCATTTT
J: TRBJ1-5
V: TRBV15
D: NA
size: NA

CDR3: CASSQVRTSGAYEQYF
DNA: TGCGCCAGCAGCCAAGTAAGGACTAGCGGAGCCTACGAGCAGTACTTC
J: TRBJ2-7
V: TRBV4-3
D: TRBD2
size: NA

CDR3: CASSQFVYTEAFF
DNA: TGTGCCAGCAGTCAATTCGTGTACACTGAAGCTTTCTTT
J: TRBJ1-1
V: TRBV6-5
D: NA
size: NA

CDR3: CASSSWTGNGYTF
DNA: TGTGCCAGCAGTTCCTGGACAGGGAATGGCTACACCTTC
J: TRBJ1-2
V: TRBV27
D: TRBD1
size: NA

CDR3: CASSDTGGNTEAFF
DNA: TGTGCCAGCAGTGATACAGGGGGAAACACTGAAGCTTTCTTT
J: TRBJ1-1
V: TRBV6-1
D: TRBD1
size: NA

CDR3: CASSLPRGRWEETQYF
DNA: TGCGCCAGCAGCTTGCCGCGGGGGCGGTGGGAAGAGACCCAGTACTTC
J: TRBJ2-5
V: TRBV5-1
D: NA
size: once

CDR3: CAIAVLAGGSDTQYF
DNA: TGTGCCATCGCGGTACTAGCGGGGGGATCAGATACGCAGTATTTT
J: TRBJ2-3
V: TRBV2
D: TRBD2
size: NA

CDR3: CAIKSTVSGSTDTQYF
DNA: TGTGCCATCAAAAGTACGGTTAGCGGGAGCACAGATACGCAGTATTTT
J: TRBJ2-3
V: TRBV10-3
D: TRBD2
size: NA

CDR3: CASSIRESSGGYTF
DNA: TGTGCCAGTAGTATACGGGAAAGCTCAGGAGGCTACACCTTC
J: TRBJ1-2
V: TRBV19
D: NA
size: NA

CDR3: CASSSWTGGEAFF
DNA: TGTGCCAGCAGCTCATGGACAGGGGGTGAAGCTTTCTTT
J: TRBJ1-1
V: TRBV7-2
D: TRBD1
size: NA